This passage covers 7 T cell receptor beta chains from one sample sequenced in a study of OX40 agonist ivuxolimab in advanced cancers. Sequencing was performed with immunoSEQ multiplex PCR; in TCRdb, only in-frame clones are kept and a portion is missing. The sample yields about 70,000 clones, more than 70% seen once. The sample consisted of CD4+ or CD8+ T cells sorted from blood, taken in a trial of the OX40 agonist ivuxolimab. Source of these receptors: an adult with an advanced solid tumor such as melanoma, head and neck, liver or kidney cancer.

The chain links TRBV10-3 to TRBJ1-5; D is unresolved. This CDR3 has 15 amino acids. The V end was cut by 6 bases, the J end by 0 bases, with 12 bases between. Germline lookup yields CDR1 ENHRY and CDR2 SYGVKD. The CDR3 spells CAISSDRSSNQPQHF. The CDR3 DNA follows: TGTGCCATCAGCAGCGATCGCAGTAGCAATCAGCCCCAGCATTTT.

The rearrangement links TRBV5-5 to TRBJ1-2; 7 bases fit TRBD1. The CDR3 extends over 14 amino acids. J lost 4 bases, V lost 4 bases, and 7 bases had no gene match. CDR1 is SGHKS, CDR2 YYEKEE, per germline (reference sequence). The CDR3 DNA sequence: TGTGCCAGCAGCACAGGGACAGACTTCTATGGCTACACCTTC. Translation: CASSTGTDFYGYTF.

The chain recombines TRBV5-4 with TRBJ2-3; the match to TRBD2 covers 10 bases. The trim removed 2 bases at V and 2 bases at J, leaving 2 bases unmatched. The CDR3 consists of 15 residues. Germline V gene sequence: CDR1 SGHNT, CDR2 YYREEE (reference sequence). This chain's CDR3 is CASSFTSGATDTQYF. DNA of the CDR3: TGTGCCAGCAGCTTTACTAGCGGGGCCACAGATACGCAGTATTTT.

The chain carries TRBV7-9 and TRBJ1-3, with D hard to call. The CDR3 has 13 residues. Trimming shortened V by 4 bases and J by 7 bases, and 11 bases separated the two germline ends. The germline CDR1 and CDR2 sequences are SEHNR and FQNEAQ (reference sequence). The CDR3 DNA reads TGTGCCAGCAGCTCACCCCCGTCGAACACCATATATTTT. It encodes CASSSPPSNTIYF.

The rearrangement uses TRBV6-1 and TRBJ2-3; 8 positions agree with TRBD1. Germline CDR1 and CDR2: MNHNS and SASEGT. With 3 bases clipped from V and 2 bases from J, the junction kept 4 bases outside the gene matches. CDR3 length: 15 residues. This CDR3 is CASSDRGLPTDTQYF. DNA of the CDR3: TGTGCCAGCAGTGACAGGGGGCTTCCCACAGATACGCAGTATTTT.

The chain joins TRBV6-5 to TRBJ1-1, with unresolved D. The V end was cut by 5 bases, the J end by 0 bases, with 7 bases between. The CDR3 is made up of 13 amino acids. CDR1 and CDR2 from the germline V gene are MNHEY and SVGAGI. CDR3 residues: CASSAHLNTEAFF. The CDR3 bases are TGTGCCAGCAGTGCGCACTTGAACACTGAAGCTTTCTTT.

The chain uses TRBV19 and TRBJ1-2; D is ambiguous. The CDR3 has 13 residues. Trimming removed 3 bases from V and 4 bases from J, with 9 bases in between. Germline-derived CDR1 and CDR2 are LNHDA and SQIVND (reference sequence). The CDR3 bases are TGTGCCAGTAGTATCGAGAACGGCTATGGCTACACCTTC. Encoded protein: CASSIENGYGYTF.